This TCR beta chain was captured in a study of technical replicates of blood from a handful of donors. The V end was cut by 1 base, the J end by 4 bases, with 11 bases between. Germline assignment: CDR1 SGHVS and CDR2 FQNEAQ. This CDR3 is 15 amino acids long. Clones were sequenced by immunoSEQ multiplex PCR, and TCRdb holds only the in-frame ones, with some missing. The table has nearly 70,000 clones, around 94% seen once; the top ten hold approximately 0.38%. Sequencing used T cells isolated from PBMCs. This TCR came from a human donor in good health. This chain links TRBV7-8 with TRBJ2-1; unclear D gene. The CDR3 region is CASSLGPLQYNEQFF. CDR3 in DNA: TGTGCCAGCAGCTTAGGACCACTACAATACAATGAGCAGTTCTTC.